The rows below give T cell receptor beta chains drawn from one sample of a study of blood T cells in healthy people across ages. TCRdb re-derived calls from the 5' RACE reads in MiXCR, one entry per CDR3 protein. Here the sample spans hundreds of thousands of distinct CDR3 sequences, roughly 47% being singletons. The material sequenced was blood. The receptor source for this set is a woman aged 55 to 70 in good health. Both conserved end residues are part of each CDR3. Fields, in order: D gene, clone size, V gene, J gene, CDR3 DNA, CDR3 protein. D genes are given only for firm matches. The size entry is marked missing in some rows and otherwise reads once, few, many or a size class.

D gene: TRBD2; clone size: .; V gene: TRBV9; J gene: TRBJ2-1; CDR3 DNA: TGTGCCAGCAGCGTAGCAGCCGGAGCTAGCGGGGGGCCCTCCTACAATGAGCAGTTCTTC; CDR3 protein: CASSVAAGASGGPSYNEQFF
D gene: .; clone size: few; V gene: TRBV7-2; J gene: TRBJ2-1; CDR3 DNA: TGTGCCAGCAGCTTAGTTCGAGTTAGTGAGCAGTTCTTC; CDR3 protein: CASSLVRVSEQFF
D gene: TRBD2; clone size: few; V gene: TRBV24-1; J gene: TRBJ2-5; CDR3 DNA: TGTGCCACCAGTGAGGCCCTAGCGGGAGTGGAGACCCAGTACTTC; CDR3 protein: CATSEALAGVETQYF
D gene: .; clone size: .; V gene: TRBV9; J gene: TRBJ2-5; CDR3 DNA: TGTGCCAGCAGCGTCAATACAGGATCCCGTGAGACCCAGTACTTC; CDR3 protein: CASSVNTGSRETQYF
D gene: TRBD1; clone size: few; V gene: TRBV10-3; J gene: TRBJ1-2; CDR3 DNA: TGTGCCATCAGCTCGACAGGGAACTATGGCTACACCTTC; CDR3 protein: CAISSTGNYGYTF
D gene: .; clone size: .; V gene: TRBV18; J gene: TRBJ1-2; CDR3 DNA: TGTGCCAGCTCACCACCGCACAGGGTCTCGATGTATGGCTACACCTTC; CDR3 protein: CASSPPHRVSMYGYTF
D gene: .; clone size: .; V gene: TRBV29-1; J gene: TRBJ2-6; CDR3 DNA: TGCAGCGTTGATGACGGCGCTGGGGCCAACGTCCTGACTTTC; CDR3 protein: CSVDDGAGANVLTF
D gene: TRBD1; clone size: .; V gene: TRBV12-3/TRBV12-4; J gene: TRBJ1-2; CDR3 DNA: TGTGCCAGCAGGTCGACAGGGTCACGCGGGAGCTATGGCTACACCTTC; CDR3 protein: CASRSTGSRGSYGYTF
D gene: TRBD1; clone size: few; V gene: TRBV20-1; J gene: TRBJ2-7; CDR3 DNA: TGCAGTGCGGGAGGAGGCTCAGGGGGCAGGCACGAGCAGTACTTC; CDR3 protein: CSAGGGSGGRHEQYF
D gene: TRBD1; clone size: .; V gene: TRBV20-1; J gene: TRBJ2-4; CDR3 DNA: TGCAGTGCTACACGCCGGGACAGGGAGAACATTCAGTACTTC; CDR3 protein: CSATRRDRENIQYF
D gene: TRBD2; clone size: .; V gene: TRBV6-2/TRBV6-3; J gene: TRBJ2-7; CDR3 DNA: TGTGCCAGCAGTTACTCACTAGCGGGCTACGAGCAGTACTTC; CDR3 protein: CASSYSLAGYEQYF
D gene: TRBD2; clone size: .; V gene: TRBV4-3; J gene: TRBJ2-1; CDR3 DNA: TGCGCCAGCAGCCTATTGAGCGGGAGGCAAACCAATGAGCAGTTCTTC; CDR3 protein: CASSLLSGRQTNEQFF
D gene: TRBD2; clone size: .; V gene: TRBV10-3; J gene: TRBJ2-7; CDR3 DNA: TGTACCGTTCTGGGGAGGGCCGGCTACGAGCAGTACTTC; CDR3 protein: CTVLGRAGYEQYF
D gene: .; clone size: .; V gene: TRBV4-2; J gene: TRBJ2-5; CDR3 DNA: TGTGCCAGCAGTCCCGGGGGACCGGGGGACCAAGAGACCCAGTACTTC; CDR3 protein: CASSPGGPGDQETQYF
D gene: .; clone size: .; V gene: TRBV7-9; J gene: TRBJ2-2; CDR3 DNA: TGTGCCATCCAGGGGACCGGGGAGCCGTTTTTT; CDR3 protein: CAIQGTGEPFF
D gene: TRBD2; clone size: few; V gene: TRBV3-1; J gene: TRBJ2-5; CDR3 DNA: TGTGCCAGCAGCCAAGCCGGGGGGGCAGAAGAGACCCAGTACTTC; CDR3 protein: CASSQAGGAEETQYF
D gene: TRBD1; clone size: .; V gene: TRBV7-3; J gene: TRBJ2-1; CDR3 DNA: TGTGCCAGCAGCACGGGACAGGGGGCCGAGCAGTTCTTC; CDR3 protein: CASSTGQGAEQFF
D gene: .; clone size: .; V gene: TRBV10-3; J gene: TRBJ2-6; CDR3 DNA: TGTGCCATCGCGAAGGACGGGGGAATCGGGGCCAACGTCCTGACTTTC; CDR3 protein: CAIAKDGGIGANVLTF
D gene: TRBD2; clone size: .; V gene: TRBV5-6; J gene: TRBJ2-5; CDR3 DNA: TGTGCCAGCAGCTCGCGCGTAGCGGGAGTGGGAGAGACCCAGTACTTC; CDR3 protein: CASSSRVAGVGETQYF
D gene: TRBD1; clone size: .; V gene: TRBV28; J gene: TRBJ2-5; CDR3 DNA: TGTGCCAGCAGTCTTCAGGGGGCGCTGGGAGAGACCCAGTACTTC; CDR3 protein: CASSLQGALGETQYF
D gene: .; clone size: .; V gene: TRBV10-3; J gene: TRBJ2-5; CDR3 DNA: TGTGCCATCGCCCAGCAAGAGACCCAGTACTTC; CDR3 protein: CAIAQQETQYF
D gene: .; clone size: .; V gene: TRBV5-1; J gene: TRBJ2-5; CDR3 DNA: TGCGCCAGCAGCTCGACAGTCACTCAAGAGACCCAGTACTTC; CDR3 protein: CASSSTVTQETQYF
D gene: TRBD2; clone size: .; V gene: TRBV20-1; J gene: TRBJ2-3; CDR3 DNA: TGCAGTGCTACCCCAACGGCTAGCGGGGGCACTTATACGCAGTATTTT; CDR3 protein: CSATPTASGGTYTQYF
D gene: TRBD1; clone size: .; V gene: TRBV5-1; J gene: TRBJ1-2; CDR3 DNA: TGCGCCAGCAGCTTGGCCGGGACAGGGGATCCAAGGACATATGGCTACACCTTC; CDR3 protein: CASSLAGTGDPRTYGYTF
D gene: .; clone size: .; V gene: TRBV24-1; J gene: TRBJ2-1; CDR3 DNA: TGTGCCACCAGTGTTCCCCGGCGGGTGGGGTACAATGAGCAGTTCTTC; CDR3 protein: CATSVPRRVGYNEQFF
D gene: TRBD2; clone size: .; V gene: TRBV7-6; J gene: TRBJ2-5; CDR3 DNA: TGTGCCAGCAGCTACAGCGGGGAACCCACCCGGGAGACCCAGTACTTC; CDR3 protein: CASSYSGEPTRETQYF
D gene: .; clone size: few; V gene: TRBV6-1; J gene: TRBJ2-6; CDR3 DNA: TGTGCCAGCAGTGAAGCGGAGTCTGGGGCCAACGTCCTGACTTTC; CDR3 protein: CASSEAESGANVLTF
D gene: .; clone size: few; V gene: TRBV2; J gene: TRBJ1-2; CDR3 DNA: TGTGCCAGCAGTGCCCAGGGAGCAACCCGCAGAGGGGTGGGGGGCTACACCTTC; CDR3 protein: CASSAQGATRRGVGGYTF
D gene: .; clone size: .; V gene: TRBV7-2; J gene: TRBJ1-2; CDR3 DNA: TGTGCCAGCAGGCCGGGACTGCAGCGAGGCTACACCTTC; CDR3 protein: CASRPGLQRGYTF
D gene: .; clone size: .; V gene: TRBV20-1; J gene: TRBJ2-5; CDR3 DNA: TGCAGTGCTAGTCTTTGGGGCTGGCAGTACTTC; CDR3 protein: CSASLWGWQYF
D gene: TRBD1; clone size: .; V gene: TRBV5-1; J gene: TRBJ2-1; CDR3 DNA: TGCGCCAGCAGCCCCGCATCAGGGGGCGATGAGCAGTTCTTC; CDR3 protein: CASSPASGGDEQFF
D gene: .; clone size: .; V gene: TRBV18; J gene: TRBJ2-1; CDR3 DNA: TGTGCCAGCTCACCACTTGCGGAGACGAGGGGGAGTAATGAGCAGTTCTTC; CDR3 protein: CASSPLAETRGSNEQFF
D gene: .; clone size: few; V gene: TRBV7-9; J gene: TRBJ2-7; CDR3 DNA: TGTGCCAGCAGCTTAGCGGGAGAAACCTACGAGCAGTACTTC; CDR3 protein: CASSLAGETYEQYF
D gene: .; clone size: .; V gene: TRBV4-3; J gene: TRBJ1-2; CDR3 DNA: TGCGCCAGCAGCCAACAGGACATACTAGGATCCGGCTACACCTTC; CDR3 protein: CASSQQDILGSGYTF
D gene: TRBD2; clone size: few; V gene: TRBV6-6; J gene: TRBJ2-4; CDR3 DNA: TGTGCCAGCACCCGGACTAGCACAAAAAACATTCAGTACTTC; CDR3 protein: CASTRTSTKNIQYF
D gene: .; clone size: .; V gene: TRBV7-2; J gene: TRBJ2-7; CDR3 DNA: TGTGCCAGCAGCCGGATTAGCAGGAGCTCCTACAATGAGCAGTACTTC; CDR3 protein: CASSRISRSSYNEQYF
D gene: TRBD2; clone size: .; V gene: TRBV9; J gene: TRBJ2-2; CDR3 DNA: TGTGCCAGCAGCGTTATTAGGGGAGGGGCGAACACCGGGGAACTGTTTTTT; CDR3 protein: CASSVIRGGANTGELFF